Below, one T cell receptor (beta chain) is given with its context. There is no known antigen for this receptor. No much larger clone is present one base from it, and per-base qualities are unavailable. This sample was included in a study of T-cell memory formation after mild COVID-19 (dated by TCRdb to the early 2020s). At the level of the whole study: Most TCR sequence clusters were specific to one of the two donors. In a couple of donors, T-cell clones that expanded and contracted after mild COVID-19 were followed by sequencing TCRalpha and TCRbeta repertoires longitudinally. Two young, previously healthy adult volunteers made up the cohort, one male and one female.

Sequencer: Illumina NovaSeq 6000. TCRalpha and TCRbeta cDNA libraries were constructed by 5'RACE with constant-segment primers, with sample barcodes and unique molecular identifiers being introduced. RNA was extracted from every sample with Trizol reagent. Amplification of the libraries took two PCR steps, and the second step added a second sample barcode plus Illumina TruSeq adapters. The libraries were sequenced on an Illumina NovaSeq using 2 x 150 bp paired-end reads. The authors processed their data as follows. The reads were demultiplexed and collapsed into UMI-guided consensus sequences using migec v1.2.7. Using mixcr v2.1.11, UMI consensuses were aligned to TRA and TRB V and J templates and then assembled into clonotypes. Clonotypes were classified as expanded or contracted when called significant by both edgeR and NoisET, with noise models trained on biological replicates. For edgeR calls, a false discovery rate-adjusted p below 0.01 and a log2 fold-change threshold of 1 were applied. PCA with hierarchical clustering of max-normalized trajectories of the 1000 most abundant clonotypes was used as exploratory dynamics analysis. Each responding clone was given a CD4 or CD8 phenotype based on the CD4+ and CD8+ repertoires, which had been sequenced separately. TCRdb redid the processing of the public reads, applying fastp at Q25 and MiXCR, and retained in-frame beta chains. Each record represents a unique CDR3 protein, reported with the most common genes and DNA among its rows. What appears here as the V and J calls and clone size reflects TCRdb's work, not the paper's. Within this sample are around 370,000 distinct CDR3 sequences, with around 20% of them counted one time only. The ten largest clones take up around an eighth of the sample.

PBMCs were isolated by Ficoll-Paque density gradient centrifugation. Overall results and qualifications from the work: Clones that contracted from day 15 to 85 showed balanced CD4/CD8 phenotypes, whereas a second wave of clones that expanded from day 15 to 37 leaned towards CD4+. Contracting CD4+ clones turned up mainly in the CM and EM memory subsets, whereas EMRA was where CD8+ clones were enriched. SARS-CoV-2 specificity was not confirmed for the second-wave clones peaking on day 37. Only a couple of mild cases were covered by the study, and larger cohorts that include severe cases with pre-infection samples were considered necessary. Some responding clones were found in pre-infection memory, which suggests that pre-existing cross-reactive memory T cells took part in the SARS-CoV-2 response.

V and J are trimmed by 5 bases and 8 bases, and the gene matches miss 14 bases of the junction. The cysteine opens and the phenylalanine closes a CDR3 of 15 amino acids. Solely the CDR3 DNA is kept, with 45 bases framed from the first base. CDR1 and CDR2 (SEHNR, FQNEAQ) derive from the germline V gene (reference sequence). Here the chain combines TRBV7-9 and TRBJ1-2; TRBD1 fits 7 bases in the junction. What was sequenced was PBMCs or a T cell subset sorted from them (not recorded which). The sequence derives from an adult woman who had mild COVID-19 (a few samples of this study predate the infection). The sample titles of this study are shuffled in the database, so cell type and time point are left out; the donor was told from shared clones. The DNA is as follows: TGTGCCAGCAGCCCGACTAATGACAGGGTGGAAGGCTACACCTTC. This translates into CASSPTNDRVEGYTF.